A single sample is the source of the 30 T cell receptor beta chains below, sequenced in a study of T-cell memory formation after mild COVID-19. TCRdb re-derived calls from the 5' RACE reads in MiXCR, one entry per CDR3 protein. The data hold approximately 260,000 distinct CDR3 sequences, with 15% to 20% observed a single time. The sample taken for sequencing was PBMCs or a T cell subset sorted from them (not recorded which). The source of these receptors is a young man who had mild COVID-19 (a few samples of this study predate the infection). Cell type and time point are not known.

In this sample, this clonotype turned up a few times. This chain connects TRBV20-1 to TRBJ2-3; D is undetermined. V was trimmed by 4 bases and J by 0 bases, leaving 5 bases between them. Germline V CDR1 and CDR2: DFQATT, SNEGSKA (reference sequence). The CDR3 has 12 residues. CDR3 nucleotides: TGCAGTGCTATGGTGAGCACAGATACGCAGTATTTT. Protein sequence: CSAMVSTDTQYF.

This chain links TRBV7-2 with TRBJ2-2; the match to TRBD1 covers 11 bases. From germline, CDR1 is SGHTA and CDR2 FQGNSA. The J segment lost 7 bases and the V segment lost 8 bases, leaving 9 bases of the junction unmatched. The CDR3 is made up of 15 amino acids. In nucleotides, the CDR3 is TGTGCCAGCGGCCCGGACAGGGGGCATATCGGGGAGCTGTTTTTT. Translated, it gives CASGPDRGHIGELFF.

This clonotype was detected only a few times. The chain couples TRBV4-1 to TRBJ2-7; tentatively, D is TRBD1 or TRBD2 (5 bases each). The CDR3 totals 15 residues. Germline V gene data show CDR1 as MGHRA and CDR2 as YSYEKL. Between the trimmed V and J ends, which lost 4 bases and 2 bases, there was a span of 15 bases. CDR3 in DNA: TGCGCCAGCAGCCCTAAAGTGATGGGGGCCTACGAGCAGTACGTC. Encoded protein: CASSPKVMGAYEQYV.

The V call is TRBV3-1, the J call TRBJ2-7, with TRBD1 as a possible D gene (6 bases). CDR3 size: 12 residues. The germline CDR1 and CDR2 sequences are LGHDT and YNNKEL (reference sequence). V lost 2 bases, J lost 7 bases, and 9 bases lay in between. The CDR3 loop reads CASSQQGQEQYV. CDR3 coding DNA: TGTGCCAGCAGCCAACAGGGGCAGGAGCAGTACGTC.

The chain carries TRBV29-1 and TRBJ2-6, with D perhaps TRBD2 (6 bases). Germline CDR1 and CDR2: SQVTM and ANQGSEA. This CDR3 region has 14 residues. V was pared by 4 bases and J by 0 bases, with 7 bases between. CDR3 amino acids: CSVVEGSGANVLTF. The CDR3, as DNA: TGCAGCGTTGTGGAGGGCTCTGGGGCCAACGTCCTGACTTTC.

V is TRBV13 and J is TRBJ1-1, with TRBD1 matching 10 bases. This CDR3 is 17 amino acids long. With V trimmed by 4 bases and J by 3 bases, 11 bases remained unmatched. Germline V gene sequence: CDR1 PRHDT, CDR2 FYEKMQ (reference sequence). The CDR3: CASSSLSTGGFYTEAFF. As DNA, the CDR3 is TGTGCCAGCAGCTCCCTCTCGACAGGGGGCTTTTACACTGAAGCTTTCTTT.

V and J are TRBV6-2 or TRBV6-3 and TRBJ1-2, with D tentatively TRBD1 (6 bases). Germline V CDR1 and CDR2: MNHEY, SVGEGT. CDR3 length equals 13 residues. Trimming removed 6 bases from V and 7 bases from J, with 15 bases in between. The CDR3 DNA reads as TGTGCCAGCAGACCACAGGGATACGGTGGCTACACCTTC. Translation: CASRPQGYGGYTF.

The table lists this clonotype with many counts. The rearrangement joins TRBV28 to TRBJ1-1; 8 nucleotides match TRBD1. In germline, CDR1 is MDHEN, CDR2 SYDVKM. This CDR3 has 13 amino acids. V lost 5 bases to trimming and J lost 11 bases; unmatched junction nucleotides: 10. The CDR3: CASSPGGSGDAFF. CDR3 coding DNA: TGTGCCAGCAGTCCAGGGGGCAGTGGGGATGCTTTCTTT.

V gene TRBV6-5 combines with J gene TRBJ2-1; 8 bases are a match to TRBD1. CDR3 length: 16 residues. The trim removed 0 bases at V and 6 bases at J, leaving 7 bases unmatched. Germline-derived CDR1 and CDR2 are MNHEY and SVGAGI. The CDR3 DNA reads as TGTGCCAGCAGTTACTCGACAGGGGAAAGTAGCAATGAGCAGTTCTTC. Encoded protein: CASSYSTGESSNEQFF.

DNA for the CDR3: TGCAGTGCTAGAGATCGATTCGACACCTTAAGAATGAACACTGAAGCTTTCTTT. This codes for CSARDRFDTLRMNTEAFF. The gene calls are TRBV20-1 and TRBJ1-1, with D hard to call. This CDR3 is 18 amino acids long. From germline, CDR1 is DFQATT and CDR2 SNEGSKA (reference sequence). V was shortened by 0 bases and J by 0 bases, with 20 bases between the two germline ends.

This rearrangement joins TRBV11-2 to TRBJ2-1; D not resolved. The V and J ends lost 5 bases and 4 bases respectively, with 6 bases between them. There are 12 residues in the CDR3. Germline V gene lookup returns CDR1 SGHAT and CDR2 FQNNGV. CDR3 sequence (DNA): TGTGCCAGCAGCACCCAATACAATGAGCAGTTCTTC. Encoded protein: CASSTQYNEQFF.

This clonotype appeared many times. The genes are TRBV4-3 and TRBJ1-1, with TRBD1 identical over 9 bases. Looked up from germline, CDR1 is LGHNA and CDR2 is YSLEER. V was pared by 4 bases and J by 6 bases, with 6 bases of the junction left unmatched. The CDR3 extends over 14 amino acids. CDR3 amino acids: CASSPDRGKPEAFF. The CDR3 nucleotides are TGCGCCAGCAGCCCGGACAGGGGAAAACCTGAAGCTTTCTTT.

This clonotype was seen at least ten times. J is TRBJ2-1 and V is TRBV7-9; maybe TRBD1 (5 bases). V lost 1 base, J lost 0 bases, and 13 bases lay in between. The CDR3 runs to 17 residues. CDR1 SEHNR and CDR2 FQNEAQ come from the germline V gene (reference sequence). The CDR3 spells CASSLERGESSYNEQFF. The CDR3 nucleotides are TGTGCCAGCAGCTTAGAAAGGGGTGAAAGCTCCTACAATGAGCAGTTCTTC. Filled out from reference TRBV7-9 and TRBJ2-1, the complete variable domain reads DTGVSQNPRHKITKRGQNVTFRCDPISEHNRLYWYRQTLGQGPEFLTYFQNEAQLEKSRLLSDRFSAERPKGSFSTLEIQRTEQGDSAMYLCASSLERGESSYNEQFFGPGTRLTVL.

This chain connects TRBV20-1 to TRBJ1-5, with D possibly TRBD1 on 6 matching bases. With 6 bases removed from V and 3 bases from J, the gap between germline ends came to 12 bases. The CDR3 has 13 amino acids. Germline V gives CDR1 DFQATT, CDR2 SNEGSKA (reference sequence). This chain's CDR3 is CSAAGQPNQPQHF. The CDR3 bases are TGCAGTGCCGCCGGACAGCCCAATCAGCCCCAGCATTTT.

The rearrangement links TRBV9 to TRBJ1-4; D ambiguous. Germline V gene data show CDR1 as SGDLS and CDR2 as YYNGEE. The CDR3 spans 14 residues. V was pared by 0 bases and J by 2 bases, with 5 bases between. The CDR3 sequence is CASSVDLTNEKLFF. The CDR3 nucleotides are TGTGCCAGCAGCGTAGACCTGACTAATGAAAAACTGTTTTTT.

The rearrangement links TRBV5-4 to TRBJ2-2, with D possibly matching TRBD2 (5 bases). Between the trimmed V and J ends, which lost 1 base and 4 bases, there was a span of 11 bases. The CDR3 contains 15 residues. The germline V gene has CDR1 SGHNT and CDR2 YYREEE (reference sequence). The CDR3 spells CASSLRMGSTGELFF. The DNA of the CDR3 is TGTGCCAGCAGCTTGAGAATGGGGAGCACCGGGGAGCTGTTTTTT.

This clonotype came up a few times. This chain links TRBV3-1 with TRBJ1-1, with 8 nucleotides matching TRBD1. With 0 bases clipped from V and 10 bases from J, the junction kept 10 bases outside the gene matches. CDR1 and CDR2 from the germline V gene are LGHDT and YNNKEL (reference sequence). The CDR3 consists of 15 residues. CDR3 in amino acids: CASSQEKAGGAGAFF. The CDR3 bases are TGTGCCAGCAGCCAAGAAAAGGCAGGGGGCGCAGGAGCTTTCTTT.

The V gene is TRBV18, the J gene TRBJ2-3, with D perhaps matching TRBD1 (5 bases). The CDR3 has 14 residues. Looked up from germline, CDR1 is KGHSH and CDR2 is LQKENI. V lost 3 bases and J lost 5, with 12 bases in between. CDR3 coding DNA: TGTGCCAGCTCACCGTATTCAGGGCAAGATACGCAGTATTTT. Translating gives CASSPYSGQDTQYF.

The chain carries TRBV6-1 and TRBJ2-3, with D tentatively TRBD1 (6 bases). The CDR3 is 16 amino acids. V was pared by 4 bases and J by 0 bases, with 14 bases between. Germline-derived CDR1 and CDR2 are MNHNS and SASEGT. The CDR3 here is CASSAMTGTSTDTQYF. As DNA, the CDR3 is TGTGCCAGCAGTGCTATGACAGGAACTAGCACAGATACGCAGTATTTT.

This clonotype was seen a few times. The CDR3 protein is CASSVPGHRTYEQYV. CDR3 coding DNA: TGTGCCAGCAGCGTACCGGGACATCGTACATACGAGCAGTACGTC. The V gene is TRBV7-3, the J gene TRBJ2-7, with D perhaps matching TRBD1 (6 bases). The germline gives CDR1 SGHTA, CDR2 FQGTGA. The V gene lost 5 bases and the J gene lost 4 bases, with 18 bases spanning the gap. The CDR3 sequence is 15 residues long.

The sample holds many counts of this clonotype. The CDR3 here is CASSLQGARQPQHF. CDR3 nucleotides: TGTGCCAGCAGCTTACAGGGGGCAAGGCAGCCCCAGCATTTT. The chain uses TRBV5-5 and TRBJ1-5; 9 positions match TRBD1. V shed 2 bases, J shed 7 bases, and the junction held 4 bases outside the gene matches. Looked up from germline, CDR1 is SGHKS and CDR2 is YYEKEE (reference sequence). There are 14 residues in the CDR3.

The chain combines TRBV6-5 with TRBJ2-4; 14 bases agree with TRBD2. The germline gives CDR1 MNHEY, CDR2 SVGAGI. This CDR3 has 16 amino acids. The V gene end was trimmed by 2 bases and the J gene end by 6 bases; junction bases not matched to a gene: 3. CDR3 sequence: CASSYRLAGGRNIQYF. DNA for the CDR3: TGTGCCAGCAGTTACCGACTAGCGGGGGGGAGAAACATTCAGTACTTC.

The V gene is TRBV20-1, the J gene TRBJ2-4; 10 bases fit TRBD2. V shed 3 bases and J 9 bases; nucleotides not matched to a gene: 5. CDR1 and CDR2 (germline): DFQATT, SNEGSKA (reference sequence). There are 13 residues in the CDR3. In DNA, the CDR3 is TGCAGTGCTAGGGAGCGGGGGGGCCGCATTCAGTACTTC. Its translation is CSARERGGRIQYF.

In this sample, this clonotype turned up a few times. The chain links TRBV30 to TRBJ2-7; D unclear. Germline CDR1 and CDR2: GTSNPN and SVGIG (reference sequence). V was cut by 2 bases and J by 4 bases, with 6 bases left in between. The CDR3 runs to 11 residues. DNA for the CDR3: TGTGCCTGGAGTAGGAAATACGAGCAGTACTTC. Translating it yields CAWSRKYEQYF.

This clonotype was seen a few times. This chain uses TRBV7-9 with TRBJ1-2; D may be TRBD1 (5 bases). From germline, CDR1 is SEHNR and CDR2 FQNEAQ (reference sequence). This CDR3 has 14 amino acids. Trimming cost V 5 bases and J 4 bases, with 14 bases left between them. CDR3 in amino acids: CASSTEETVYGYTF. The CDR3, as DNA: TGTGCCAGCAGCACCGAGGAGACAGTCTATGGCTACACCTTC.

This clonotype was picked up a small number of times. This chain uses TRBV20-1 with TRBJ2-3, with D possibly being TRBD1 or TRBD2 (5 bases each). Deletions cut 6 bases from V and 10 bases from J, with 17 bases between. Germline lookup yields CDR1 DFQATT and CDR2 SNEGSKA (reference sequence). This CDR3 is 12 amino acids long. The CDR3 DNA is TGCAGTGCGGGACCCGGGCCGTTCCCGCAGTATTTT. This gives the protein CSAGPGPFPQYF.

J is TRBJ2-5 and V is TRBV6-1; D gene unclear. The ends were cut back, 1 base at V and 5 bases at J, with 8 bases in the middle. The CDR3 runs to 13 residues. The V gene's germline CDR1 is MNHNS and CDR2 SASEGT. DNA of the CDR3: TGTGCCAGCAGTGAAGGAACTCGGGAGACCCAGTACTTC. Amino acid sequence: CASSEGTRETQYF.

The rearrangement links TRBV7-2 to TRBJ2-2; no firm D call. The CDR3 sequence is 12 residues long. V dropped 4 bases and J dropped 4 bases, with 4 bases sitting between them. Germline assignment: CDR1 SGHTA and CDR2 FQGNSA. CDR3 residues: CASSSSTGELFF. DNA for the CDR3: TGTGCCAGCAGCTCCAGCACCGGGGAGCTGTTTTTT.

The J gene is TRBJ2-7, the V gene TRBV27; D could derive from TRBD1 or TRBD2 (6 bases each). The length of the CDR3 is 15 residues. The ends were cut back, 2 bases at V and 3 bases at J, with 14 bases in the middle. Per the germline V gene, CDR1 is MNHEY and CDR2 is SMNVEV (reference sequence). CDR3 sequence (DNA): TGTGCCAGCAGTTTACAGGGGACTCCGCTCTACGAGCAGTACTTC. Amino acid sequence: CASSLQGTPLYEQYF.

The CDR3 loop reads CASSAGRTNTGYTF. The CDR3 DNA is TGTGCCAGCAGCGCCGGAAGGACCAATACTGGCTACACCTTC. V and J are TRBV11-2 and TRBJ1-2, with unresolved D. CDR1 and CDR2 from the germline V gene are SGHAT and FQNNGV. V gave up 5 bases and J gave up 7 bases, with 17 bases separating them. The CDR3 covers 14 residues.